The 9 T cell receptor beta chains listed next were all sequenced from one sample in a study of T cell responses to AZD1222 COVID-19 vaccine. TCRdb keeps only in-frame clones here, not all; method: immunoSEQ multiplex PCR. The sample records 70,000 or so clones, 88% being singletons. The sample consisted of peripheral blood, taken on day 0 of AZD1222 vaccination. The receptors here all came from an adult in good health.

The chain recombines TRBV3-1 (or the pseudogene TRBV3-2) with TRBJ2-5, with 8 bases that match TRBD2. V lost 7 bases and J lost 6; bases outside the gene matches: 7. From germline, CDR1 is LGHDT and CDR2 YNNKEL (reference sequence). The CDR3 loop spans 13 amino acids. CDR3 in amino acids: CASTVAGLKTQYF. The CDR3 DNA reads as TGTGCCAGCACAGTAGCGGGATTGAAGACCCAGTACTTC.

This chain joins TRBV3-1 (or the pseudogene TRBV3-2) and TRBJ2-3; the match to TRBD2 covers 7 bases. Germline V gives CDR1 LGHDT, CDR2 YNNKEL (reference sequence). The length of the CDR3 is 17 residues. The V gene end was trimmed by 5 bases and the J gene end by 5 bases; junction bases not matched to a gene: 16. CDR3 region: CASSTLGGREMGDTQYF. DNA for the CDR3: TGTGCCAGCAGCACTCTCGGCGGGCGGGAGATGGGAGATACGCAGTATTTT.

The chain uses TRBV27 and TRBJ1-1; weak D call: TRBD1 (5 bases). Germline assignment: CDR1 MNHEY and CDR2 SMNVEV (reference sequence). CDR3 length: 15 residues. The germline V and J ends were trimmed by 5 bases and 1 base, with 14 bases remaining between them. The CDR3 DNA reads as TGTGCCAGCAGTCCGAGGGGAAGTTCGAACACTGAAGCTTTCTTT. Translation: CASSPRGSSNTEAFF.

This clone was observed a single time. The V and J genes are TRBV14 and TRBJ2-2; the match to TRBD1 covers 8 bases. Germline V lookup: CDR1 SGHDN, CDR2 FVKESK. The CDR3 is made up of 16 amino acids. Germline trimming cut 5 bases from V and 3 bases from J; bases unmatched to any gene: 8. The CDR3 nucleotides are TGTGCCAGCAGCGCCCAGGGGGCGATTCACACCGGGGAGCTGTTTTTT. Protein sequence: CASSAQGAIHTGELFF. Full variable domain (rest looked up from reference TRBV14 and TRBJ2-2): EAGVTQFPSHSVIEKGQTVTLRCDPISGHDNLYWYRRVMGKEIKFLLHFVKESKQDESGMPNNRFLAERTGGTYSTLKVQPAELEDSGVYFCASSAQGAIHTGELFFGEGSRLTVL.

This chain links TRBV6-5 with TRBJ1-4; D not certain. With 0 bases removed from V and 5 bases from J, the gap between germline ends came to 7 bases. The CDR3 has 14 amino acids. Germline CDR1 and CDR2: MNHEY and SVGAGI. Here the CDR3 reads CASSYSWPNEKLFF. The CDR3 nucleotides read TGTGCCAGCAGTTACTCGTGGCCGAATGAAAAACTGTTTTTT.

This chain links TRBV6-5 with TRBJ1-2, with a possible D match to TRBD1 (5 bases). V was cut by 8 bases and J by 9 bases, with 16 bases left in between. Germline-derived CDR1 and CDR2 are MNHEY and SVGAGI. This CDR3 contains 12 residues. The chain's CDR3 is CASGAGEGRYTF. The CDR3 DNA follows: TGTGCCAGCGGAGCCGGGGAGGGACGCTACACCTTC.

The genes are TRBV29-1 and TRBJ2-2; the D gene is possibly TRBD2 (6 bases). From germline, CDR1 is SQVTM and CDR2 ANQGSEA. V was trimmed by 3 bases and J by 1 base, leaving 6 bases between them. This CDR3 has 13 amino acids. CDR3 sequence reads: CSVERENTGELFF. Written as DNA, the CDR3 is TGCAGCGTTGAGCGGGAGAACACCGGGGAGCTGTTTTTT.

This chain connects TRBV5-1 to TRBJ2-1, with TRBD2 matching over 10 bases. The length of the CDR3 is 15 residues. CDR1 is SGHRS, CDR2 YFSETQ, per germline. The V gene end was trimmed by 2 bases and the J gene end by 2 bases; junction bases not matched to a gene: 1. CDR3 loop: CASSFSGGTYNEQFF. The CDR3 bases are TGCGCCAGCAGCTTTAGCGGGGGGACCTACAATGAGCAGTTCTTC.

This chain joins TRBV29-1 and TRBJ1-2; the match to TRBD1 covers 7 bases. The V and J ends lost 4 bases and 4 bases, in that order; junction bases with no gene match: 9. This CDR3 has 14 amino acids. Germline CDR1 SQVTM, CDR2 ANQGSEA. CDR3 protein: CSVGRDGTVYGYTF. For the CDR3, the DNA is TGCAGCGTTGGGCGGGACGGGACAGTCTATGGCTACACCTTC.